Sequencing of this T cell receptor (beta chain) was carried out in a study of T-cell memory formation after mild COVID-19. Across the study: TCR clusters mostly belonged to single donors. Study observations and caveats: While clones contracting from day 15 to 85 were balanced between CD4 and CD8, later expanders leaned CD4+.

The CDR3 has 17 amino acids. Trimming took 3 bases from V and 4 from J; bases not matched to a gene: 11. This clonotype has at least ten counts. Its antigen is as yet unknown. 5'RACE primed from the constant segment yielded TCR alpha and TCR beta cDNA libraries bearing sample barcodes and UMIs. One entry per CDR3 protein, called by TCRdb with MiXCR from the 5' RACE reads. This table has around 300,000 distinct CDR3 sequences, around 13% appearing once. This receptor was obtained from a man aged 18 to 29 who had mild COVID-19 (a few samples of this study predate the infection). Cell type and time point are not known. V and J are TRBV12-3 or TRBV12-4 and TRBJ2-2; 7 positions agree with TRBD2. Sequencing used PBMCs or a T cell subset sorted from them (not recorded which). The CDR3 sequence: CASSFTRRGGITGELFF. The CDR3 DNA follows: TGTGCCAGCAGTTTCACTCGAAGGGGAGGGATCACCGGGGAGCTGTTTTTT.